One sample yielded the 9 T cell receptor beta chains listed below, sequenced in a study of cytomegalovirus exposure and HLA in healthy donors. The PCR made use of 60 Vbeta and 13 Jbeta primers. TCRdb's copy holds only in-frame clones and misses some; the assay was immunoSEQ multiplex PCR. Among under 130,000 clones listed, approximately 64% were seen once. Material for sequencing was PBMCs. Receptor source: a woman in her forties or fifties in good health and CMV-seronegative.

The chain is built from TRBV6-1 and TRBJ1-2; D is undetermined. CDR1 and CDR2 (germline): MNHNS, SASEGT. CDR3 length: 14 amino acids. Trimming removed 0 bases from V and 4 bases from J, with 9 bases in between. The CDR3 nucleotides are TGTGCCAGCAGTGAAGCCCTGGAGGGCTATGGCTACACCTTC. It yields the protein CASSEALEGYGYTF.

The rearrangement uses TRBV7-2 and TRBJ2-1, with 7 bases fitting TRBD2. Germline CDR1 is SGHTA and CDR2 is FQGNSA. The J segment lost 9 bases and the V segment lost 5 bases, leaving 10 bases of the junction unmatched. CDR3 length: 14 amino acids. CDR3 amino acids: CASSQSRLAVEQFF. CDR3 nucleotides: TGTGCCAGCAGCCAGTCAAGACTAGCTGTTGAGCAGTTCTTC.

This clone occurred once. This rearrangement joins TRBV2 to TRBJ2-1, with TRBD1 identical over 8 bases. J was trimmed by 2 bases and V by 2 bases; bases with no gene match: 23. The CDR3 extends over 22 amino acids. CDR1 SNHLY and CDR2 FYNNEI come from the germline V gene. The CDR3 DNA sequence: TGTGCCAGCAGTGAATGGGACAGGCCTCCCACCCAAAAGCCGAGGGCCTACAATGAGCAGTTCTTC. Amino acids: CASSEWDRPPTQKPRAYNEQFF.

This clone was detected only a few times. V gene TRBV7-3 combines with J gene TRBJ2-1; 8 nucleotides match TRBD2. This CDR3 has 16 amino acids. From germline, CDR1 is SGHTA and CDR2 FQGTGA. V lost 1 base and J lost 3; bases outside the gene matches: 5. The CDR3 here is CASSLSSGGIYNEQFF. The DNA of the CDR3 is TGTGCCAGCAGCTTAAGCTCGGGGGGGATCTACAATGAGCAGTTCTTC.

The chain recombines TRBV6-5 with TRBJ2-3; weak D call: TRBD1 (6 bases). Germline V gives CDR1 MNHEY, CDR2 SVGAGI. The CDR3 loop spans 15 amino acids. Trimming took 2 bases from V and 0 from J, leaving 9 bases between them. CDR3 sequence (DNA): TGTGCCAGCAGTTACGATGGGACAAGCACAGATACGCAGTATTTT. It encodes CASSYDGTSTDTQYF.

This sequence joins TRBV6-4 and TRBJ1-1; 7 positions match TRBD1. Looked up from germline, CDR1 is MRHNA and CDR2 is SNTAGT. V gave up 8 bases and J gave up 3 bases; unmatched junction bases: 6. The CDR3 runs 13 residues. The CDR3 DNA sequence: TGTGCCAGCTCCAGGGGGACGGACACTGAAGCTTTCTTT. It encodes CASSRGTDTEAFF.

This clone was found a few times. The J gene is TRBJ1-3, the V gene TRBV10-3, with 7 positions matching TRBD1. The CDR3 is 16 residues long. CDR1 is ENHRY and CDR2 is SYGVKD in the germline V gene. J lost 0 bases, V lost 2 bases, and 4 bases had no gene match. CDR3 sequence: CAISEGDRGSGNTIYF. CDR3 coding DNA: TGTGCCATCAGTGAGGGGGACAGAGGCTCTGGAAACACCATATATTTT.

DNA of the CDR3: TGTGCCAGCTCACCTGACAGCCCTTACTACGAGCAGTACTTC. Protein product: CASSPDSPYYEQYF. This chain links TRBV18 with TRBJ2-7; D possibly corresponds to TRBD1 (5 bases). Trimming stripped 3 bases from V and 3 bases from J, with 12 bases between. The germline V gene has CDR1 KGHSH and CDR2 LQKENI. The CDR3 length is 14 residues.

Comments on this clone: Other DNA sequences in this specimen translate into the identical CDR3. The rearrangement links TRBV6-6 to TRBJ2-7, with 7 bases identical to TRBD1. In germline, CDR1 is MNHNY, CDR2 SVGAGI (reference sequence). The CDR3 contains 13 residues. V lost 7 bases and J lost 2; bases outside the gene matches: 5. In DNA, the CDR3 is TGTGCCAGCACCTGGGACAGCCCCTACGAGCAGTACTTC. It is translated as CASTWDSPYEQYF.